By its share, the clone carrying this TCR beta chain is medium-sized. The antigen is not known. The genes and germline here are from mouse. The read ends 1 residue before the CDR3 terminus; that terminus is restored from the germline J gene. Specified time point: mouse harvest day 14 after allogeneic transplant. Mouse grafts combined 10^7 T-cell-depleted bone marrow cells with 10^6 splenic CD5+ T cells. B6 (H2b) cells into BALB/c (H2d) mice; tissues taken at day 7 or 14. This record comes from a study of tissue T cells after allogeneic stem cell transplantation. This CDR3 has 12 amino acids. CDR1 SGHSN and CDR2 HYEKVE come from the germline V gene. Deletions cut 5 bases from V and 4 bases from J, with 9 bases between. Study outcomes and limitations: Within patients, tissue anatomy strongly shaped TCR repertoire composition. Sampling depth was limited, and the cohort was small and clinically varied. In patients and mice, blood and spleen missed much of tissue repertoire.

Profiled with immunoSEQ multiplex PCR; TCRdb holds only in-frame clones, not every one. The profile covers about 5,800 clones, with about half appearing a single time and over 35% taken by the ten largest. The sequenced material came from gut tissue. The clonotype originates from a female BALB/c mouse given C57BL/6 T cells with graft-versus-host disease after an allogeneic hematopoietic cell transplant. The chain recombines TRBV12-1 with TRBJ2-3; D is possibly TRBD1 (5 bases). The CDR3: CASFGQTETLYF. Partial CDR3 DNA: TGTGCCAGCTTTGGACAAACAGAAACGCTGTAT.